This is a list of T cell receptor beta chains from one sample in a study of shared clonotypes between healthy human individuals. Here immunoSEQ multiplex PCR was the method, and the copy in TCRdb shows in-frame clones only, minus some. This table has about 1 million clones, under 80% appearing once. Sample: memory CD4+ T cells sorted from blood. All receptors come from a man younger than 30 in good health. The conserved cysteine and the conserved F or W are not part of the CDR3 here. Size tells how often a clone was seen (once, few, many) or the class of an expanded clone, and some rows leave it out.

>.|TRBJ2-1|TRBV7-8
ASSLGQGRNEQF
>few|TRBJ2-7|TRBV12-1
ASSLPGPYYEQY
>.|TRBJ2-2|TRBV5-6
ASSLDRRTGELF
>.|TRBJ2-3|TRBV2
ASSVAGVNTQY
>.|TRBJ2-3|TRBV7-2
ASSSFTDTQY
>.|TRBJ1-2|TRBV2
ASRGQGHGYT
>.|TRBJ2-7|TRBV18
ASSPTGQGSYEQY
>.|TRBJ1-2|TRBV6-1
ASSEGTSWGYGYT
>.|TRBJ2-3|TRBV27
ASSLGQTGTDTQY
>.|TRBJ1-1|TRBV15
ATTTKGQLTEAF
>.|TRBJ2-3|TRBV7-2
ASSQLRADTQY
>.|TRBJ2-1|TRBV15
ATSGRDYDLGNEQF
>few|TRBJ1-2|TRBV2
ASKEGASGYT
>.|TRBJ2-7|TRBV7-2
ASSPSDRGSYEQY
>.|TRBJ1-4|TRBV21-1
ASSKGDRGWEKLF
>.|TRBJ1-6|TRBV18
ASSLDRGNSPLH
>.|TRBJ2-7|TRBV10-3
AISGLAGKAYEQY
>.|TRBJ2-1|TRBV28
ASGSWREQF
>.|TRBJ1-4|TRBV5-1
ASSGGNMATNEKLF
>once|TRBJ2-3|TRBV6-1
ASSEQGTTDTQY
>.|TRBJ2-5|TRBV9
ASRKPGLGETQY
>.|TRBJ1-2|TRBV4-3
ASSGHRGPNYGYT
>.|TRBJ2-3|TRBV9
ASSVSSGGTLITDTQY
>.|TRBJ2-2|TRBV4-3
ASSQDAVTGELF
>.|TRBJ2-2|TRBV7-2
ASSAQAGKSGELF
>.|TRBJ1-6|TRBV4-3
ASSQEPWTPDRGRNSPLH
>few|TRBJ2-7|TRBV5-1
ASSQGPGLSYEQY
>.|TRBJ1-2|TRBV19
ASSFSGTVGVTDGYT
>few|TRBJ2-5|TRBV5-1
ASYGFGGETQY
>once|TRBJ1-6|TRBV7-2
ASSSRQRPLH
>few|TRBJ1-2|TRBV2
ASSAQQGANGYT